This T cell receptor beta chain stems from a study of T-cell memory formation after mild COVID-19. Findings of the study overall: Memory from before infection featured some responding clones, which suggests cross-reactive memory joined. A second wave expanding day 15 to 37 was CD4+-biased; contracting clones were balanced.

MiXCR, run by TCRdb on the 5' RACE reads, gives a single entry per CDR3 protein. The sample has approximately 60,000 distinct CDR3 sequences, about a tenth seen once; the top ten hold about 1%. From germline, CDR1 is MNHEY and CDR2 SMNVEV (reference sequence). CDR3 size: 13 residues. The V end was cut by 3 bases, the J end by 4 bases, with 7 bases between. As to this clonotype: Its antigen remains unknown.

This TCR was sampled from a young man who had mild COVID-19 (a few samples of this study predate the infection). Cell type and time point are not known. The chain combines TRBV27 with TRBJ2-1; the D gene is possibly TRBD2 (6 bases). Sequences were obtained from PBMCs or a T cell subset sorted from them (not recorded which). Here the CDR3 reads CASSFAGYNEQFF. CDR3 bases: TGTGCCAGCAGTTTCGCGGGGTACAATGAGCAGTTCTTC.